The 29 T cell receptor beta chains listed next were all sequenced from one sample in a study of cytomegalovirus exposure and HLA in healthy donors. PCR was performed using 60 Vbeta and 13 Jbeta primers. TCRdb's copy holds only in-frame clones and misses some; the assay was immunoSEQ multiplex PCR. The sample consists of roughly 130,000 clones, approximately 80% of them appearing once. What was sequenced was PBMCs. These receptors originate from a woman in her thirties or forties in good health and CMV-seropositive.

This sequence joins TRBV5-1 and TRBJ2-2, with TRBD1 as a possible D gene (6 bases). Germline V gene lookup returns CDR1 SGHRS and CDR2 YFSETQ. V was clipped by 2 bases and J by 0 bases, with 17 bases between them. This CDR3 is built from 18 residues. In DNA form, the CDR3 reads TGCGCCAGCAGCTTAAGAGACAGGAGACGCGCGAACACCGGGGAGCTGTTTTTT. Encoded protein: CASSLRDRRRANTGELFF.

This clone was counted between two and nine times. The chain recombines TRBV7-9 with TRBJ2-7; D ambiguous. The CDR3 sequence is 11 residues long. Germline lookup yields CDR1 SEHNR and CDR2 FQNEAQ (reference sequence). V lost 5 bases and J lost 3, with 5 bases in between. The CDR3 protein is CASSRDYEQYF. The CDR3 DNA reads as TGTGCCAGCAGCCGAGACTACGAGCAGTACTTC. Supplemented by reference TRBV7-9 and TRBJ2-7, the full variable domain reads DTGVSQNPRHKITKRGQNVTFRCDPISEHNRLYWYRQTLGQGPEFLTYFQNEAQLEKSRLLSDRFSAERPKGSFSTLEIQRTEQGDSAMYLCASSRDYEQYFGPGTRLTVT.

This clone was observed a few times. The J gene is TRBJ2-5, the V gene TRBV30; TRBD1 agrees at 12 bases. The ends lost 2 bases at V and 7 bases at J; junction bases unmatched: 8. CDR1 is GTSNPN, CDR2 SVGIG, per germline (reference sequence). This CDR3 contains 15 residues. The CDR3 spells CAWSLGQGAFVTQYF. Here the CDR3 DNA reads TGTGCCTGGAGTCTGGGACAGGGGGCTTTTGTGACCCAGTACTTC.

This clone was detected a few times. This chain joins TRBV7-2 and TRBJ2-5; 9 nucleotides agree with TRBD2. Matching the DNA end better, TRBJ2-7 makes the J call doubtful. There are 16 residues in the CDR3. Germline V gene lookup returns CDR1 SGHTA and CDR2 FQGNSA. The CDR3 coding sequence is TGTGCCAGCAGCTCCCTTTGGCGGGGGGGCAACTACGAGCAGTACTTC. Its protein product is CASSSLWRGGNYEQYF.

This clone came up once. The V gene is TRBV27, the J gene TRBJ1-2; the match to TRBD1 covers 7 bases. Unmatched junction bases numbered 6, after V lost 5 bases and J lost 6 bases. This CDR3 is 13 amino acids long. CDR1 and CDR2 (germline): MNHEY, SMNVEV (reference sequence). The CDR3 DNA follows: TGTGCCAGCAGTAGGGACAGCTTCAATGGCTACACCTTC. Amino acid sequence: CASSRDSFNGYTF.

Only one count was recorded for this clone. V usage is TRBV10-2 and J usage is TRBJ2-2; 7 nucleotides agree with TRBD2. This CDR3 comprises 13 residues. Germline V gives CDR1 WSHSY, CDR2 SAAADI. V lost 7 bases to trimming and J lost 6 bases; unmatched junction nucleotides: 5. DNA of the CDR3: TGCGCCAGCACTGGCGGGAGTGCCGGGGAGCTGTTTTTT. This encodes CASTGGSAGELFF.

The chain combines TRBV19 with TRBJ2-7; maybe TRBD1 (6 bases). The germline V gene encodes CDR1 LNHDA and CDR2 SQIVND (reference sequence). The V gene lost 0 bases and the J gene lost 4 bases, with 22 bases spanning the gap. The CDR3 totals 18 residues. CDR3 amino acids: CASSIDRLGHRARYEQYF. The CDR3 coding sequence is TGTGCCAGTAGTATAGATCGGCTAGGGCACAGGGCGCGATACGAGCAGTACTTC.

The genes are TRBV6-6 and TRBJ2-6; D is unclear. Germline V gene lookup returns CDR1 MNHNY and CDR2 SVGAGI (reference sequence). V lost 6 bases, J lost 0 bases, and 9 bases lay in between. The CDR3 consists of 15 residues. The CDR3 is CASRIQSSGANVLTF. The CDR3 coding sequence is TGTGCCAGCAGAATACAGAGCTCTGGGGCCAACGTCCTGACTTTC.

This clone was observed a single time. V gene TRBV19 combines with J gene TRBJ1-1; D unresolved. CDR1 LNHDA and CDR2 SQIVND come from the germline V gene (reference sequence). The V end was cut by 5 bases, the J end by 2 bases, with 15 bases between. This CDR3 contains 15 residues. CDR3 sequence (DNA): TGTGCCAGTAGTGCCGCTATGGGCGCCAACACTGAAGCTTTCTTT. This codes for CASSAAMGANTEAFF.

This chain links TRBV18 with TRBJ2-1, with D possibly being TRBD2 (6 bases). The CDR3 loop spans 16 amino acids. Trimming took off 0 bases at V and 6 bases at J, with 15 bases between the two ends. The germline V gene has CDR1 KGHSH and CDR2 LQKENI. CDR3 residues: CASSPPVGGDGNEQFF. The CDR3, as DNA: TGTGCCAGCTCACCACCAGTGGGCGGGGATGGCAATGAGCAGTTCTTC.

The genes are TRBV9 and TRBJ1-1; 8 bases are shared with TRBD1. After removal of 2 bases from V and 5 bases from J, the junction contained 5 bases not matched to a gene. Germline V gene sequence: CDR1 SGDLS, CDR2 YYNGEE. The CDR3 has 14 amino acids. This chain's CDR3 is CASSVAGGATEAFF. CDR3 coding DNA: TGTGCCAGCAGCGTGGCAGGGGGCGCGACTGAAGCTTTCTTT. Together with reference TRBV9 and TRBJ1-1, the CDR3 gives the full variable domain: DSGVTQTPKHLITATGQRVTLRCSPRSGDLSVYWYQQSLDQGLQFLIQYYNGEERAKGNILERFSAQQFPDLHSELNLSSLELGDSALYFCASSVAGGATEAFFGQGTRLTVV.

This chain uses TRBV30 with TRBJ1-4; D call uncertain. The CDR3 covers 12 residues. Trimming pared 1 base from V and 6 bases from J, leaving 6 bases between. Germline CDR1 GTSNPN, CDR2 SVGIG (reference sequence). The CDR3 DNA sequence: TGTGCCTGGAGTGCAGAGGATGAAAAACTGTTTTTT. It yields the protein CAWSAEDEKLFF.

This chain connects TRBV29-1 to TRBJ2-1, with 7 positions matching TRBD1. Germline trimming cut 6 bases from V and 3 bases from J; bases unmatched to any gene: 8. The CDR3 consists of 14 residues. Germline V gives CDR1 SQVTM, CDR2 ANQGSEA. CDR3 bases: TGCAGCGTGGTCCTCCGGGACAGCTACAATGAGCAGTTCTTC. Amino acid sequence: CSVVLRDSYNEQFF.

The genes are TRBV28 and TRBJ2-5, with 9 bases fitting TRBD2. From germline, CDR1 is MDHEN and CDR2 SYDVKM. This CDR3 is built from 17 residues. Losses at the gene ends were 6 bases for V and 5 bases for J; bases not matched to a gene: 16. In DNA form, the CDR3 reads TGTGCCAGCAGCTCCCAAGCGGGCGGGAGGGCCCGGGAGACCCAGTACTTC. Translating it yields CASSSQAGGRARETQYF.

This chain connects TRBV29-1 to TRBJ2-3; D ambiguous. Trimming pared 3 bases from V and 2 bases from J, leaving 3 bases between. The CDR3 loop spans 11 amino acids. CDR1 and CDR2 (germline): SQVTM, ANQGSEA. The CDR3 DNA reads as TGCAGCGTTGATCACACAGATACGCAGTATTTT. This gives the protein CSVDHTDTQYF.

V is TRBV19 and J is TRBJ1-2; D possibly corresponds to TRBD1 (6 bases). CDR3 length: 14 residues. Per germline, CDR1 LNHDA and CDR2 SQIVND (reference sequence). V shed 1 base and J shed 7 bases, with 13 bases lying between them. The CDR3 reads CASSIAGGPGGYTF. Written as DNA, the CDR3 is TGTGCCAGTAGTATAGCCGGGGGGCCTGGTGGCTACACCTTC.

V is TRBV4-1 and J is TRBJ2-2, with D perhaps TRBD2 (6 bases). V was pared by 1 base and J by 4 bases, with 10 bases between. This CDR3 contains 15 residues. Germline lookup yields CDR1 MGHRA and CDR2 YSYEKL. CDR3 sequence (DNA): TGCGCCAGCAGCCAAGCGGGAGTGATCACCGGGGAGCTGTTTTTT. It specifies CASSQAGVITGELFF.

This rearrangement joins TRBV28 to TRBJ2-6, with 9 bases lining up with TRBD1. Germline V gene data show CDR1 as MDHEN and CDR2 as SYDVKM. The V gene end was trimmed by 6 bases and the J gene end by 0 bases; junction bases not matched to a gene: 12. The CDR3 covers 19 residues. As DNA, the CDR3 is TGTGCCAGCAGGCCCCTGACAGGGGGTGAGAACTCTGGGGCCAACGTCCTGACTTTC. This translates into CASRPLTGGENSGANVLTF. The whole variable domain, remainder taken from reference TRBV28 and TRBJ2-6, is DVKVTQSSRYLVKRTGEKVFLECVQDMDHENMFWYRQDPGLGLRLIYFSYDVKMKEKGDIPEGYSVSREKKERFSLILESASTNQTSMYLCASRPLTGGENSGANVLTFGAGSRLTVL.

The J gene is TRBJ2-3, the V gene TRBV28; a possible D gene is TRBD2 (7 bases). Between the trimmed V and J ends, which lost 3 bases and 3 bases, there was a span of 13 bases. There are 15 residues in the CDR3. CDR1 and CDR2 from the germline V gene are MDHEN and SYDVKM. CDR3 in DNA: TGTGCCAGCAGTTTCGAGGGAGGGGGGACAGATACGCAGTATTTT. It yields the protein CASSFEGGGTDTQYF.

The chain employs TRBV4-3 and TRBJ2-7, with 7 bases fitting TRBD1. In germline, CDR1 is LGHNA, CDR2 YSLEER. This CDR3 is 14 amino acids long. J was trimmed by 6 bases and V by 4 bases; bases with no gene match: 9. The CDR3 region is CASSPTDRAGEQYF. The CDR3 DNA reads TGCGCCAGCAGCCCGACAGACAGGGCGGGCGAGCAGTACTTC.

The CDR3 DNA reads as TGTGCCAGTAGAAACGGGGGGGAGGTCTCTGGGGCCAACGTCCTGACTTTC. Protein sequence: CASRNGGEVSGANVLTF. This chain links TRBV19 with TRBJ2-6; TRBD2 aligns across 8 bases. CDR1 LNHDA and CDR2 SQIVND come from the germline V gene (reference sequence). With V trimmed by 6 bases and J by 0 bases, 7 bases remained unmatched. This CDR3 spans 17 amino acids.

J is TRBJ2-7 and V is TRBV6-5, with 8 bases lining up with TRBD1. CDR3 length: 15 residues. CDR1 and CDR2 (germline): MNHEY, SVGAGI. V lost 7 bases, J lost 3 bases, and 11 bases stayed unmatched. CDR3 in DNA: TGTGCCAGCACCGAACCGGACAGGGAGATCTACGAGCAGTACTTC. Translating it yields CASTEPDREIYEQYF.

The CDR3 is CASSPLRATNEKLFF. CDR3 coding DNA: TGTGCCAGCTCACCATTGAGGGCAACTAATGAAAAACTGTTTTTT. This chain links TRBV18 with TRBJ1-4; no firm D call. Trimming took off 2 bases at V and 0 bases at J, with 7 bases between the two ends. The CDR3 is made up of 15 amino acids. The germline V gene has CDR1 KGHSH and CDR2 LQKENI.

The chain links TRBV5-6 to TRBJ1-5; TRBD1 matches at 8 bases. Germline loops: CDR1 SGHDT, CDR2 YYEEEE. V trimming: 2 bases; J trimming: 5 bases; junction bases outside the gene matches: 9. The CDR3 runs to 16 residues. CDR3 sequence: CASSLSGQGGDQPQHF. The CDR3 coding sequence is TGTGCCAGCAGCTTAAGCGGACAGGGCGGGGATCAGCCCCAGCATTTT.

J is TRBJ2-1 and V is TRBV11-2; D is perhaps TRBD2 (5 bases). CDR1 and CDR2 from the germline V gene are SGHAT and FQNNGV. V lost 1 base to trimming and J lost 0 bases, with 10 bases between them. This CDR3 contains 16 residues. In DNA form, the CDR3 reads TGTGCCAGCAGCTTAGGGGTCGGGAACTCCTACAATGAGCAGTTCTTC. Its protein is CASSLGVGNSYNEQFF.

The rearrangement links TRBV5-8 to TRBJ2-3, with a tentative D call TRBD1 (6 bases). CDR3 length equals 15 residues. Germline V gives CDR1 SGHTS, CDR2 YDEGEE. V lost 0 bases and J 2 bases, leaving 10 bases between the germline ends. The CDR3 DNA is TGTGCCAGCAGCTTGGCGTGGACAGCCACAGATACGCAGTATTTT. This sequence encodes CASSLAWTATDTQYF.

The V call is TRBV7-2, the J call TRBJ2-1; perhaps TRBD2 as D (6 bases). From germline, CDR1 is SGHTA and CDR2 FQGNSA. The CDR3 loop spans 15 amino acids. The V end lost 8 bases, the J end lost 9 bases, and 23 bases lay between the germline ends. CDR3 loop: CASGNGARLEFEQFF. DNA for the CDR3: TGTGCCAGCGGAAACGGGGCTAGACTAGAGTTTGAGCAGTTCTTC.

V gene TRBV9 combines with J gene TRBJ2-1; 11 nucleotides agree with TRBD2. The CDR3 is 16 amino acids. CDR1 SGDLS and CDR2 YYNGEE come from the germline V gene. The V and J ends lost 1 base and 4 bases, in that order; junction bases with no gene match: 4. CDR3 DNA sequence: TGTGCCAGCAGCGTATCCTGGACTAGCGGGTACAATGAGCAGTTCTTC. The encoded protein is CASSVSWTSGYNEQFF.

This clone was observed a handful of times. This sequence joins TRBV27 and TRBJ1-5; perhaps TRBD1 as D (5 bases). CDR1 MNHEY and CDR2 SMNVEV come from the germline V gene (reference sequence). The CDR3 contains 15 residues. V was pared by 2 bases and J by 4 bases, with 12 bases between. The CDR3 spells CASSLGRVGNQPQHF. In DNA, the CDR3 is TGTGCCAGCAGTTTAGGCAGGGTGGGGAATCAGCCCCAGCATTTT.